What follows are 9 T cell receptor beta chains derived from one specimen sequenced in a study of CD8+ T cells in alopecia areata listed by TCRdb under 2018. The receptor library was made with the immunoSEQ multiplex PCR assay. RNA was extracted from all samples and reverse transcribed into cDNA as template for TCR sequencing. Imported from immuneACCESS, the table was reduced by TCRdb to in-frame sequences with V and J called. These copies leave out some clones; in studies compared against another copy, an unresolved V gene accounts for under half, and the cause of the remainder is not known. A total of 150,000 to 200,000 clones appear in this sample, more than 50% of them only once. Jointly, the top ten make up approximately 0.97% of the sample. The label giving this sample's time point can be read as: about 25 weeks on oral tofacitinib. The label giving this sample's treatment or condition can be read as: oral pan-JAK inhibitor, 5-10 mg twice daily.

The sequencing here drew on CD4+ T cells sorted from blood, taken at week 24, from a patient treated with tofacitinib. Receptors were obtained from a human donor with alopecia areata.

This clone appeared once. This chain links TRBV9 with TRBJ1-1; perhaps TRBD1 as D (6 bases). V shed 2 bases and J shed 4 bases, with 15 bases lying between them. CDR1 and CDR2 from the germline V gene are SGDLS and YYNGEE. The length of the CDR3 is 15 residues. CDR3 coding DNA: TGTGCCAGCAGCGTGAATCAGGGGATGGGCACTGAAGCTTTCTTT. Translation gives CASSVNQGMGTEAFF.

The chain recombines TRBV14 with TRBJ1-2, with D unresolved. This CDR3 is built from 11 residues. Trimming shortened V by 1 base and J by 7 bases, and 4 bases separated the two germline ends. Germline lookup yields CDR1 SGHDN and CDR2 FVKESK. The CDR3 sequence is CASSQGPGYTF. CDR3 DNA sequence: TGTGCCAGCAGCCAAGGCCCTGGCTACACCTTC.

This clone was detected only a few times. The rearrangement uses TRBV5-1 and TRBJ2-7, with TRBD1 identical over 7 bases. The CDR3 is 13 amino acids. Germline V gene sequence: CDR1 SGHRS, CDR2 YFSETQ. The J segment lost 5 bases and the V segment lost 0 bases, leaving 2 bases of the junction unmatched. The CDR3 coding sequence is TGCGCCAGCAGCTTGGCCGACAGGGACGAGCAGTACTTC. It codes for CASSLADRDEQYF.

The rearrangement links TRBV7-9 to TRBJ2-7, with D perhaps TRBD1 (5 bases). This CDR3 is 11 amino acids long. V was shortened by 10 bases and J by 0 bases, with 7 bases between the two germline ends. The germline CDR1 and CDR2 sequences are SEHNR and FQNEAQ (reference sequence). The CDR3 DNA reads as TGTGCCACGACAGACTCCTACGAGCAGTACTTC. Translated: CATTDSYEQYF.

The V and J genes are TRBV5-6 and TRBJ1-6, with D perhaps TRBD1 (5 bases). Trimming took 4 bases from V and 10 from J, leaving 18 bases between them. This CDR3 comprises 15 residues. CDR1 SGHDT and CDR2 YYEEEE come from the germline V gene. For the CDR3, the DNA is TGTGCCAGCAGCCCTACGCAGAGGGGCGGATCACCCCTCCACTTT. Its translation: CASSPTQRGGSPLHF.

V is TRBV19 and J is TRBJ2-1; TRBD2 agrees at 7 bases. The CDR3 length is 11 residues. Germline V CDR1 and CDR2: LNHDA, SQIVND (reference sequence). Trimming at V came to 5 bases and at J to 10 bases, leaving 2 bases not matched to a gene. The CDR3: CASSQLAEQFF. The CDR3 nucleotides are TGTGCCAGTAGTCAACTAGCGGAGCAGTTCTTC. Variable domain in full (rest from reference TRBV19 and TRBJ2-1): DGGITQSPKYLFRKEGQNVTLSCEQNLNHDAMYWYRQDPGQGLRLIYYSQIVNDFQKGDIAEGYSVSREKKESFPLTVTSAQKNPTAFYLCASSQLAEQFFGPGTRLTVL.

The J gene is TRBJ2-1, the V gene TRBV5-1, with D unclear. This CDR3 has 13 amino acids. Trimming took off 4 bases at V and 7 bases at J, with 12 bases between the two ends. CDR1 and CDR2 from the germline V gene are SGHRS and YFSETQ. DNA for the CDR3: TGCGCCAGCAGCCCCCCCAATGGGAATGAGCAGTTCTTC. Protein product: CASSPPNGNEQFF.

This clone was counted a few times. This chain links TRBV7-2 with TRBJ1-1; maybe TRBD1 (5 bases). CDR3 length: 14 amino acids. Germline V gene sequence: CDR1 SGHTA, CDR2 FQGNSA. With 2 bases removed from V and 6 bases from J, the gap between germline ends came to 13 bases. The CDR3 nucleotides are TGTGCCAGCAGCTTACTCGGGGGGATGGCTGAAGCTTTCTTT. Its translation: CASSLLGGMAEAFF.

The V call is TRBV30, the J call TRBJ1-5, with D possibly matching TRBD1 (6 bases). V was shortened by 3 bases and J by 3 bases, with 12 bases between the two germline ends. CDR3 length: 14 residues. Looked up from germline, CDR1 is GTSNPN and CDR2 is SVGIG (reference sequence). Here the CDR3 reads CAWSDGQLNQPQHF. In nucleotides, the CDR3 is TGTGCCTGGAGCGACGGACAGCTCAATCAGCCCCAGCATTTT.